The 27 T cell receptor beta chains presented below share a single source sample, sequenced in a study of shared clonotypes between healthy human individuals. TCRdb's copy holds only in-frame clones and misses some; the assay was immunoSEQ multiplex PCR. The sample consists of some 790,000 clones, roughly 72% of them appearing once. Sequencing input: memory CD4+ T cells sorted from blood. Regarding subset: CD45RA-negative fraction. The receptors here all came from a woman in her twenties or thirties in good health.

This clone occurred a few times. The rearrangement uses TRBV2 and TRBJ1-4, with 9 bases lining up with TRBD1. Germline CDR1 and CDR2: SNHLY and FYNNEI. The CDR3 loop spans 16 amino acids. Trimming removed 6 bases from V and 4 bases from J; junction bases left unmatched: 9. CDR3: CASRRGTGRDNEKLFF. CDR3 sequence (DNA): TGTGCCAGCAGGCGCGGGACAGGGCGAGATAATGAAAAACTGTTTTTT. The variable domain in full, with the rest retrieved from reference TRBV2 and TRBJ1-4, is EPEVTQTPSHQVTQMGQEVILRCVPISNHLYFYWYRQILGQKVEFLVSFYNNEISEKSEIFDDQFSVERPDGSNFTLKIRSTKLEDSAMYFCASRRGTGRDNEKLFFGSGTQLSVL.

The rearrangement links TRBV18 to TRBJ1-4, with D uncertain. The CDR3 is made up of 12 amino acids. Germline V lookup: CDR1 KGHSH, CDR2 LQKENI. V was shortened by 4 bases and J by 5 bases, with 5 bases between the two germline ends. DNA of the CDR3: TGTGCCAGCTCACTGGGAAATGAAAAACTGTTTTTT. This codes for CASSLGNEKLFF.

The rearrangement uses TRBV4-1 and TRBJ1-3; D not certain. This CDR3 spans 16 amino acids. Germline CDR1 and CDR2: MGHRA and YSYEKL. Trimming stripped 0 bases from V and 3 bases from J, with 12 bases between. CDR3 sequence reads: CASSQDPGRNGNTIYF. CDR3 coding DNA: TGCGCCAGCAGCCAAGATCCCGGCAGGAATGGAAACACCATATATTTT.

In DNA form, the CDR3 reads TGCAGCGTAGAACAAGGGGGAGGGGGCACTGAAGCTTTCTTT. Residues: CSVEQGGGGTEAFF. The chain combines TRBV29-1 with TRBJ1-1; D perhaps matches TRBD1 (6 bases). Trimming removed 6 bases from V and 4 bases from J, with 18 bases in between. This CDR3 spans 14 amino acids. CDR1 is SQVTM and CDR2 is ANQGSEA in the germline V gene.

The chain uses TRBV19 and TRBJ2-7; D is uncertain. This CDR3 is built from 14 residues. The ends were cut back, 5 bases at V and 6 bases at J, with 17 bases in the middle. Germline V lookup: CDR1 LNHDA, CDR2 SQIVND (reference sequence). The CDR3: CASSGHDPPGEQYF. The DNA of the CDR3 is TGTGCCAGTAGTGGCCACGACCCTCCGGGCGAGCAGTACTTC. Drawing the rest from reference TRBV19 and TRBJ2-7, the complete variable domain is DGGITQSPKYLFRKEGQNVTLSCEQNLNHDAMYWYRQDPGQGLRLIYYSQIVNDFQKGDIAEGYSVSREKKESFPLTVTSAQKNPTAFYLCASSGHDPPGEQYFGPGTRLTVT.

The chain has TRBV18 and TRBJ2-2, with D perhaps TRBD1 (5 bases). Germline V lookup: CDR1 KGHSH, CDR2 LQKENI. There are 16 residues in the CDR3. V dropped 1 base and J dropped 3 bases, with 12 bases sitting between them. Written as DNA, the CDR3 is TGTGCCAGCTCACCACGCCAGGGCGACGACACCGGGGAGCTGTTTTTT. Amino acid sequence: CASSPRQGDDTGELFF. Full variable domain (missing parts from reference TRBV18 and TRBJ2-2): NAGVMQNPRHLVRRRGQEARLRCSPMKGHSHVYWYRQLPEEGLKFMVYLQKENIIDESGMPKERFSAEFPKEGPSILRIQQVVRGDSAAYFCASSPRQGDDTGELFFGEGSRLTVL.

This chain joins TRBV6-5 and TRBJ2-3; 8 bases are a match to TRBD1. The CDR3 runs to 14 residues. Germline-derived CDR1 and CDR2 are MNHEY and SVGAGI. The V gene end was trimmed by 7 bases and the J gene end by 5 bases; junction bases not matched to a gene: 8. CDR3 region: CASMRQGSGDTQYF. In DNA form, the CDR3 reads TGTGCCAGCATGAGACAGGGGTCTGGAGATACGCAGTATTTT.

V usage is TRBV27 and J usage is TRBJ1-6, with TRBD1 identical over 7 bases. The CDR3 contains 14 residues. J lost 9 bases, V lost 7 bases, and 9 bases had no gene match. Germline assignment: CDR1 MNHEY and CDR2 SMNVEV (reference sequence). The CDR3 sequence: CASTPGGGRSPLHF. CDR3 DNA: TGTGCCAGCACCCCTGGAGGGGGCCGTTCACCCCTCCACTTT.

The chain has TRBV30 and TRBJ2-5; weak D call: TRBD2 (7 bases). Trimming took 4 bases from V and 5 from J, leaving 14 bases between them. The CDR3 sequence is 13 residues long. Germline V gene sequence: CDR1 GTSNPN, CDR2 SVGIG (reference sequence). Here the CDR3 DNA reads TGTGCCTGGAAGGGGGGGCTCGGTGAGACCCAGTACTTC. It specifies CAWKGGLGETQYF.

This CDR3 reads CASRRGGATEAFF. CDR3 sequence (DNA): TGTGCCAGTAGGAGAGGCGGGGCCACTGAAGCTTTCTTT. The V call is TRBV19, the J call TRBJ1-1; D possibly corresponds to TRBD1 (5 bases). Per the germline V gene, CDR1 is LNHDA and CDR2 is SQIVND (reference sequence). With 6 bases removed from V and 4 bases from J, the gap between germline ends came to 12 bases. This CDR3 has 13 residues.

The rearrangement links TRBV5-6 to TRBJ2-6; TRBD2 might be the D (5 bases). V lost 1 base, J lost 4 bases, and 6 bases lay in between. This CDR3 contains 14 residues. Germline V lookup: CDR1 SGHDT, CDR2 YYEEEE. CDR3 DNA sequence: TGTGCCAGCAGCTTGCTAGCCGGGGCCAACGTCCTGACTTTC. It encodes CASSLLAGANVLTF. Variable domain in full (rest from reference TRBV5-6 and TRBJ2-6): DAGVTQSPTHLIKTRGQQVTLRCSPKSGHDTVSWYQQALGQGPQFIFQYYEEEERQRGNFPDRFSGHQFPNYSSELNVNALLLGDSALYLCASSLLAGANVLTFGAGSRLTVL.

This clone was recorded once. CDR3 DNA sequence: TGCGCCAGCAGTCAACAGGGGGATTATATGAACACTGAAGCTTTCTTT. Translated: CASSQQGDYMNTEAFF. The chain employs TRBV5-1 and TRBJ1-1; TRBD1 agrees at 8 bases. The CDR3 is 16 residues long. The ends lost 5 bases at V and 0 bases at J; junction bases unmatched: 9. Germline CDR1 SGHRS, CDR2 YFSETQ. Complete variable domain (other parts from reference TRBV5-1 and TRBJ1-1): KAGVTQTPRYLIKTRGQQVTLSCSPISGHRSVSWYQQTPGQGLQFLFEYFSETQRNKGNFPGRFSGRQFSNSRSEMNVSTLELGDSALYLCASSQQGDYMNTEAFFGQGTRLTVV.

This clone came up once. An end of the junction differs from the germline gene, which may be a read error. The CDR3 sequence: CASGDRVVSSQKHSCPDF. The CDR3 DNA follows: TGTGCCAGCGGGGACAGAGTGGTCTCTAGCCAAAAACATTCATGCCCCGACTTC. The chain has TRBV28 and TRBJ2-4; TRBD1 matches 7 bases. Germline V lookup: CDR1 MDHEN, CDR2 SYDVKM. CDR3 length: 18 amino acids.

This chain connects TRBV5-1 to TRBJ2-5, with D possibly being TRBD1 (6 bases). This CDR3 has 13 amino acids. Trimming cost V 4 bases and J 8 bases, with 15 bases left between them. Germline-derived CDR1 and CDR2 are SGHRS and YFSETQ. The chain's CDR3 is CASSGGQFITQYF. The CDR3, as DNA: TGCGCCAGCAGCGGAGGACAGTTTATCACCCAGTACTTC. The variable domain in full, completed from reference TRBV5-1 and TRBJ2-5, reads KAGVTQTPRYLIKTRGQQVTLSCSPISGHRSVSWYQQTPGQGLQFLFEYFSETQRNKGNFPGRFSGRQFSNSRSEMNVSTLELGDSALYLCASSGGQFITQYFGPGTRLLVL.

For this clone: Other nucleotide sequences from this sample produce the same CDR3. The chain links TRBV9 to TRBJ2-7; 10 bases map to TRBD2. CDR3 size: 15 residues. Germline-derived CDR1 and CDR2 are SGDLS and YYNGEE. V was clipped by 0 bases and J by 6 bases; unmatched bases: 6. CDR3 DNA: TGTGCCAGCAGCGTAGAAGGGCTAGCGGGAGTCGAGCAGTACTTC. Amino acids: CASSVEGLAGVEQYF.

The gene calls are TRBV6-6 and TRBJ2-1, with D possibly being TRBD1 or TRBD2 (5 bases each). Trimming removed 5 bases at V and 9 bases at J, with 14 bases between. In germline, CDR1 is MNHNY, CDR2 SVGAGI (reference sequence). CDR3 length equals 13 residues. The CDR3 DNA sequence: TGTGCCAGCAGTACCGGGACGGGCAGTGAGCAGTTCTTC. This translates into CASSTGTGSEQFF.

This clone was counted a single time. The rearrangement uses TRBV30 and TRBJ2-5; maybe TRBD1 (6 bases). Trimming shortened V by 4 bases and J by 7 bases, and 10 bases separated the two germline ends. This CDR3 has 11 amino acids. CDR1 and CDR2 (germline): GTSNPN, SVGIG (reference sequence). DNA for the CDR3: TGTGCCTGGACACAGGGTGGGACCCAGTACTTC. Translation: CAWTQGGTQYF.

This rearrangement joins TRBV5-1 to TRBJ2-3; 9 bases line up with TRBD2. The V segment lost 4 bases and the J segment 0 bases; nucleotides outside the gene matches: 12. CDR1 is SGHRS and CDR2 is YFSETQ in the germline V gene. This CDR3 contains 18 residues. CDR3 in amino acids: CASSLRHSSGTSTDTQYF. For the CDR3, the DNA is TGCGCCAGCAGCCTACGCCATTCTAGCGGGACTAGCACAGATACGCAGTATTTT.

This chain connects TRBV6-5 to TRBJ1-3, with D perhaps TRBD1 (5 bases). The V end lost 2 bases, the J end lost 0 bases, and 11 bases lay between the germline ends. CDR1 is MNHEY and CDR2 is SVGAGI in the germline V gene. The CDR3 is made up of 16 amino acids. The CDR3 protein is CASSYGGPVSGNTIYF. In nucleotides, the CDR3 is TGTGCCAGCAGTTACGGGGGTCCGGTCTCTGGAAACACCATATATTTT.

The genes are TRBV15 and TRBJ1-5; TRBD1 might be the D (5 bases). CDR1 is LNHNV, CDR2 YYDKDF, per germline (reference sequence). The V and J ends lost 1 base and 3 bases respectively, with 13 bases between them. CDR3 size: 16 residues. The CDR3 region has the DNA TGTGCCACCAGCAGAGTAATGACAGATATCAATCAGCCCCAGCATTTT. Protein: CATSRVMTDINQPQHF.

The chain is built from TRBV27 and TRBJ2-7, with D possibly TRBD2 on 5 matching bases. The germline V gene has CDR1 MNHEY and CDR2 SMNVEV (reference sequence). The CDR3 is 14 amino acids. The V end lost 5 bases, the J end lost 0 bases, and 11 bases lay between the germline ends. The CDR3 here is CASSRRVNSYEQYF. CDR3 DNA: TGTGCCAGCAGTCGGCGGGTCAACTCCTACGAGCAGTACTTC.

This clone was detected only a few times. The chain links TRBV28 to TRBJ2-7; 13 positions match TRBD2. Germline V gene lookup returns CDR1 MDHEN and CDR2 SYDVKM. The CDR3 has 15 amino acids. The trim removed 6 bases at V and 3 bases at J, leaving 5 bases unmatched. CDR3 sequence: CASRRGTSGIYEQYF. The CDR3 DNA reads as TGTGCCAGCAGACGAGGGACTAGCGGGATCTACGAGCAGTACTTC.

This chain's CDR3 is CASSGTGGQYF. CDR3 coding DNA: TGTGCCAGCAGCGGGACAGGGGGGCAGTATTTT. The V gene is TRBV27, the J gene TRBJ2-3; 11 bases are a match to TRBD1. The J segment lost 11 bases and the V segment lost 6 bases, leaving 1 base of the junction unmatched. CDR3 length: 11 residues. Germline V gene lookup returns CDR1 MNHEY and CDR2 SMNVEV (reference sequence).

The gene calls are TRBV30 and TRBJ2-3; D not certain. The CDR3 length is 13 residues. Trimming removed 5 bases at V and 1 base at J, with 10 bases between. Germline-derived CDR1 and CDR2 are GTSNPN and SVGIG (reference sequence). CDR3 nucleotides: TGTGCCTGGGAAACGACCGGCACAGATACGCAGTATTTT. This encodes CAWETTGTDTQYF.

The chain employs TRBV28 and TRBJ1-2; no definite D call. The CDR3 runs 14 residues. V was clipped by 6 bases and J by 4 bases, with 15 bases between them. In germline, CDR1 is MDHEN, CDR2 SYDVKM. The chain's CDR3 is CASSQTRIFYGYTF. The CDR3 DNA reads as TGTGCCAGCAGCCAGACACGGATTTTCTATGGCTACACCTTC.

The chain has TRBV7-9 and TRBJ1-3, with D possibly matching TRBD1 (6 bases). Per the germline V gene, CDR1 is SEHNR and CDR2 is FQNEAQ (reference sequence). This CDR3 is 15 amino acids long. Trimming took off 1 base at V and 2 bases at J, with 9 bases between the two ends. CDR3 amino acids: CASSLGTGTGNTIYF. In DNA form, the CDR3 reads TGTGCCAGCAGCTTAGGTACAGGGACTGGAAACACCATATATTTT.

CDR3 in amino acids: CASSWTSGRVPYEQYF. CDR3 in DNA: TGTGCCAGCAGTTGGACTAGCGGGAGAGTCCCCTACGAGCAGTACTTC. The V call is TRBV28, the J call TRBJ2-7; TRBD2 matches at 13 bases. Germline trimming cut 4 bases from V and 2 bases from J; bases unmatched to any gene: 5. The CDR3 length is 16 residues. The V gene's germline CDR1 is MDHEN and CDR2 SYDVKM.